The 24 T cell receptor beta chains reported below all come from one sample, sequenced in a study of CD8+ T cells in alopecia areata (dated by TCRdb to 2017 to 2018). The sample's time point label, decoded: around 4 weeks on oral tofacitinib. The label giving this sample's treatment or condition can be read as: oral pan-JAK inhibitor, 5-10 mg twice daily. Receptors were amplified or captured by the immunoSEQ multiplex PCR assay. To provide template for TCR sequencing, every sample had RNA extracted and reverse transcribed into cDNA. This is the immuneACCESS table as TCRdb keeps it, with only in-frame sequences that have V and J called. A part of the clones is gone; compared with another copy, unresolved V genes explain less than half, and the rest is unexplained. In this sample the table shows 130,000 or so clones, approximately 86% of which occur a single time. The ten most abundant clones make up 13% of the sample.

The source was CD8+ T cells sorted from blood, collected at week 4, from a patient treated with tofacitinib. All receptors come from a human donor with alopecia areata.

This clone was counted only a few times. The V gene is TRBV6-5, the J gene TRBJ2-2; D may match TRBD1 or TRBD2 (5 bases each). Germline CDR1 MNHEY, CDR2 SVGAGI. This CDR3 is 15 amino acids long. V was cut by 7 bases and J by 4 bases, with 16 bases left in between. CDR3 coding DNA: TGTGCCAGCAAGACCGGGACGGAGGCCACCGGGGAGCTGTTTTTT. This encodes CASKTGTEATGELFF.

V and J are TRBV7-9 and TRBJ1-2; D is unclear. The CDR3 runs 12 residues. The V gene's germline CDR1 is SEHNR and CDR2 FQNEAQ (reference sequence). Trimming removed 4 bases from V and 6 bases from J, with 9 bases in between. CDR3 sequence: CASSSWADGYTF. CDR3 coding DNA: TGTGCCAGCAGCTCATGGGCAGATGGCTACACCTTC.

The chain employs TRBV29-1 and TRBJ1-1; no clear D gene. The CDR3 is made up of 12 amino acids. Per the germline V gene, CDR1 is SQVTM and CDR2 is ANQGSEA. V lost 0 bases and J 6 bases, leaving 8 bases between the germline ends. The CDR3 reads CSVEDGFAEAFF. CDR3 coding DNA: TGCAGCGTTGAAGACGGGTTCGCTGAAGCTTTCTTT.

DNA of the CDR3: TGTGCCAGCAGCTTTGGCCCGGGCGGTGAAAAACTGTTTTTT. Translated: CASSFGPGGEKLFF. The chain joins TRBV5-4 to TRBJ1-4; D not resolved. The V and J ends lost 2 bases and 7 bases respectively, with 12 bases between them. This CDR3 has 14 residues. Germline CDR1 reads SGHNT; CDR2 reads YYREEE (reference sequence).

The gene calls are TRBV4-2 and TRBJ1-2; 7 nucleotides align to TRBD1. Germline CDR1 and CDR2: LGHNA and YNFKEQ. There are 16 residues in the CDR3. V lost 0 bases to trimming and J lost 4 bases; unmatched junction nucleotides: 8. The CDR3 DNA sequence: TGTGCCAGCAGCCAAGATATTACAGGGGATACCTATGGCTACACCTTC. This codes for CASSQDITGDTYGYTF.

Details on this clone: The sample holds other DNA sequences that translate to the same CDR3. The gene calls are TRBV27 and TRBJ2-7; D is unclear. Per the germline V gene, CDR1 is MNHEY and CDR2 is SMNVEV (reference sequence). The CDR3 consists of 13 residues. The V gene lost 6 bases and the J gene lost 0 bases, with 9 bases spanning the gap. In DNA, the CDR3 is TGTGCCAGCAGCCTCACCAGCTCCTACGAGCAGTACTTC. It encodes CASSLTSSYEQYF.

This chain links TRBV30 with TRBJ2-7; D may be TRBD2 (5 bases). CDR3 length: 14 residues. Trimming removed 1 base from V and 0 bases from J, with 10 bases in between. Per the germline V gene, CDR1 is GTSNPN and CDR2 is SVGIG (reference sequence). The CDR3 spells CAWSGETSSYEQYF. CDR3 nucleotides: TGTGCCTGGAGTGGGGAGACGAGCTCCTACGAGCAGTACTTC.

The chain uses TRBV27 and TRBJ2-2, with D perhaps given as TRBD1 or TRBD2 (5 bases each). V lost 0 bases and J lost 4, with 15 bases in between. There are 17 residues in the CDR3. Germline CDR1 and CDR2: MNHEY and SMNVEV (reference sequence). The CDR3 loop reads CASSLSAEAGPTGELFF. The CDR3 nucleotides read TGTGCCAGCAGTTTATCGGCGGAGGCAGGGCCCACCGGGGAGCTGTTTTTT.

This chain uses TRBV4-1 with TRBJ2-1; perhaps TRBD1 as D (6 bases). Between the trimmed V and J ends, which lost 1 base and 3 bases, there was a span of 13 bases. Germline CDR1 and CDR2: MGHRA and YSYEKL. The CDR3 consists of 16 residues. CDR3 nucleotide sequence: TGCGCCAGCAGCCAAGTGCGGCAGGGGTACTACAATGAGCAGTTCTTC. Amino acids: CASSQVRQGYYNEQFF.

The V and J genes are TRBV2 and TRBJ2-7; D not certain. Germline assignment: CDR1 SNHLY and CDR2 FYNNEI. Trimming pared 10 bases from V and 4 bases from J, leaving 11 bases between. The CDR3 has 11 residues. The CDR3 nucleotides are TGTGCCACCCGTTTGGGGTACGAGCAGTACTTC. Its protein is CATRLGYEQYF.

The DNA for the CDR3 is TGTGCCAGCAGTCGCGGGACGCCCGGCTTGGGAGGGGCCAACGTCCTGACTTTC. Protein sequence: CASSRGTPGLGGANVLTF. The chain has TRBV27 and TRBJ2-6; weak D call: TRBD2 (6 bases). V was pared by 5 bases and J by 4 bases, with 21 bases between. Germline V gene lookup returns CDR1 MNHEY and CDR2 SMNVEV (reference sequence). The CDR3 loop spans 18 amino acids.

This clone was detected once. The CDR3: CASMWGTEAFF. CDR3 DNA: TGTGCCAGCATGTGGGGCACTGAAGCTTTCTTT. The chain recombines TRBV6-1 with TRBJ1-1; D unclear. This CDR3 has 11 residues. V lost 7 bases and J lost 4, with 7 bases in between. From germline, CDR1 is MNHNS and CDR2 SASEGT.

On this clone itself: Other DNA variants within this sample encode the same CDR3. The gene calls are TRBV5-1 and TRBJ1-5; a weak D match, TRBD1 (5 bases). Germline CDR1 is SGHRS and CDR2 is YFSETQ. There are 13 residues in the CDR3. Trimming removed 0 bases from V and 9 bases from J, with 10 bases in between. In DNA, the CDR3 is TGCGCCAGCAGCTTGGAAGGGGATCGGCCCCAGCATTTT. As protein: CASSLEGDRPQHF.

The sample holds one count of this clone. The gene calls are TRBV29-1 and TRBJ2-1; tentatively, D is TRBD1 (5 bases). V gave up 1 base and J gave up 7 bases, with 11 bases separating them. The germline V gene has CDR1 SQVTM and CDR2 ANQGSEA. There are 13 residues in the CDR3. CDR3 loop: CSVEGGLFNEQFF. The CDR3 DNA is TGCAGCGTTGAAGGGGGCCTTTTTAATGAGCAGTTCTTC.

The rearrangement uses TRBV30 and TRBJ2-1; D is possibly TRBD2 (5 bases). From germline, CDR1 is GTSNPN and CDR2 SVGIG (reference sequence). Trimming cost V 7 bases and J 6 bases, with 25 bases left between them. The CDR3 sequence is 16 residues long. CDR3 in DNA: TGTGCCTCCGATAAAGACTATCGCCAGAGGGCCAATGAGCAGTTCTTC. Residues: CASDKDYRQRANEQFF.

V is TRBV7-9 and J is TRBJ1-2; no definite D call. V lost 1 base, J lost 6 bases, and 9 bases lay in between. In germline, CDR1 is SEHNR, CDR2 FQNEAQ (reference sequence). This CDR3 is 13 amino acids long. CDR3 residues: CASSLGSGDGYTF. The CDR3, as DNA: TGTGCCAGCAGCTTAGGATCGGGAGATGGCTACACCTTC.

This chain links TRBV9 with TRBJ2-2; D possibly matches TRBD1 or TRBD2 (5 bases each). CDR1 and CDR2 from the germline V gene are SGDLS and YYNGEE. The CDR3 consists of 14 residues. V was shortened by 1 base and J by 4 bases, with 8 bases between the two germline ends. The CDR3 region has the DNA TGTGCCAGCAGCGTAAATGGGGGCACCGGGGAGCTGTTTTTT. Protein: CASSVNGGTGELFF.

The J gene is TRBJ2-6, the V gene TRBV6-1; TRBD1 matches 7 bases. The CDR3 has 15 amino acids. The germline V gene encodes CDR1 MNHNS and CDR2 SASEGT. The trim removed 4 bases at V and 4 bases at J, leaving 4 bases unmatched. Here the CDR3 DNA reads TGTGCCAGCAGTGCAACAGGGGCCGGGGCCAACGTCCTGACTTTC. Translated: CASSATGAGANVLTF.

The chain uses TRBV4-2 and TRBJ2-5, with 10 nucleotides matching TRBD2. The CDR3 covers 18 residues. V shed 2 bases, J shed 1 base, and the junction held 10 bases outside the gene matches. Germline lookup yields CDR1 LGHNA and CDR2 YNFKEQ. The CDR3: CASSQPLAGGAAQETQYF. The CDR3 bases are TGTGCCAGCAGCCAACCATTAGCGGGAGGCGCCGCCCAAGAGACCCAGTACTTC.

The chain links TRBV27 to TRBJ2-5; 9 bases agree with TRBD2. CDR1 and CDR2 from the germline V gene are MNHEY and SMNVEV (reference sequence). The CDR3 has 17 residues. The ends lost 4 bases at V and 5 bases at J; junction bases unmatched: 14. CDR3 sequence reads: CASSSSLGLAGLETQYF. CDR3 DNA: TGTGCCAGCAGTTCGTCCCTCGGGCTAGCGGGACTGGAGACCCAGTACTTC.

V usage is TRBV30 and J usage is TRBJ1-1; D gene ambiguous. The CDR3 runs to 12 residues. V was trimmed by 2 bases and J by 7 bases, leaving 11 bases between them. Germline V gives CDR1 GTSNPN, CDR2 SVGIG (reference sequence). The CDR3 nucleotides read TGTGCCTGGAGTTCCGGCCGGGGTGAAGCTTTCTTT. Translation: CAWSSGRGEAFF.

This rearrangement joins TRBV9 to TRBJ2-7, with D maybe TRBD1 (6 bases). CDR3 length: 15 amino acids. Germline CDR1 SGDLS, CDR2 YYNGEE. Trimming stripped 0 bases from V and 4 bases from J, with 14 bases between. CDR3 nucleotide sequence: TGTGCCAGCAGCGTAGCGGCAGGGGCGAATTACGAGCAGTACTTC. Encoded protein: CASSVAAGANYEQYF.

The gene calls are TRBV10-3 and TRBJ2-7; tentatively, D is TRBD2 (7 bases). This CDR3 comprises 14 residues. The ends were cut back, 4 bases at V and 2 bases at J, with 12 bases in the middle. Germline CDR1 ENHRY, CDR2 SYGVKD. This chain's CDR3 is CAISVGGQAYEQYF. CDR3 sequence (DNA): TGTGCCATCAGTGTGGGGGGGCAGGCCTACGAGCAGTACTTC.

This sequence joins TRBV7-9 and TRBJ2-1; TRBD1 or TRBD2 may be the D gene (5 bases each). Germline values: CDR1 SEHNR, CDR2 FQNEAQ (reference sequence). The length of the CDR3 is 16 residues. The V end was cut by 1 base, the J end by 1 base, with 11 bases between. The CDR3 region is CASSLVGVISYNEQFF. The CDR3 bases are TGTGCCAGCAGCTTAGTGGGGGTAATATCCTACAATGAGCAGTTCTTC. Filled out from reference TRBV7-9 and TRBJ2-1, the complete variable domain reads DTGVSQNPRHKITKRGQNVTFRCDPISEHNRLYWYRQTLGQGPEFLTYFQNEAQLEKSRLLSDRFSAERPKGSFSTLEIQRTEQGDSAMYLCASSLVGVISYNEQFFGPGTRLTVL.